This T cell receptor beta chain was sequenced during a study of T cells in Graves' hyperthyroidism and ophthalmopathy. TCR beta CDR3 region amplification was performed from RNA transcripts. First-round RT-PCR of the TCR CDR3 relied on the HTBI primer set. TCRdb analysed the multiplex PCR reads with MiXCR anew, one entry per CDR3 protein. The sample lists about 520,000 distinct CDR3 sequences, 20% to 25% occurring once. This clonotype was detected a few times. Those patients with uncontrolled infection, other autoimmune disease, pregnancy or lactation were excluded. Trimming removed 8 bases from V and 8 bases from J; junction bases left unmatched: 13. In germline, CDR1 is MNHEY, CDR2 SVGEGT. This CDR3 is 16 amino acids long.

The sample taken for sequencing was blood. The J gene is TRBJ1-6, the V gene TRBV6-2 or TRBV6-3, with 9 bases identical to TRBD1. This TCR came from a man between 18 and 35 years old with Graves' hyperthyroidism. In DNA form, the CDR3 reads TGTGCCAGCTCTCAGCCCGGACAGGGGTCGGATTCACCCCTCCACTTT. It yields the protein CASSQPGQGSDSPLHF.